The 20 T cell receptor beta chains below come from one sample, sequenced in a study of CD8+ T cells in alopecia areata. cDNA reverse transcribed from extracted RNA served as the sequencing template. Method: immunoSEQ multiplex PCR; TCRdb's copy keeps in-frame clones and lacks some. The table records 100,000 to 120,000 clones, 50% to 65% of them present only once. Treatment specified: oral pan-JAK inhibitor, 5-10 mg twice daily. The material sequenced was CD4+ T cells sorted from blood, taken at week 24, from a patient treated with tofacitinib. Receptor source: a human donor with alopecia areata.

The chain links TRBV5-8 to TRBJ2-2, with no clear D. The V gene lost 1 base and the J gene lost 3 bases, with 10 bases spanning the gap. This CDR3 contains 15 residues. Germline CDR1 and CDR2: SGHTS and YDEGEE. The CDR3 spells CASSLYGLDTGELFF. The CDR3 coding sequence is TGTGCCAGCAGCTTGTATGGGTTGGACACCGGGGAGCTGTTTTTT.

V usage is TRBV30 and J usage is TRBJ1-1; 8 bases line up with TRBD1. The CDR3 consists of 12 residues. Per germline, CDR1 GTSNPN and CDR2 SVGIG (reference sequence). The ends lost 5 bases at V and 4 bases at J; junction bases unmatched: 3. The CDR3, as DNA: TGTGCCTGGGGACAGGGCCCCACTGAAGCTTTCTTT. Protein product: CAWGQGPTEAFF.

The chain joins TRBV7-9 to TRBJ2-5, with D possibly being TRBD1 or TRBD2 (5 bases each). CDR1 and CDR2 from the germline V gene are SEHNR and FQNEAQ (reference sequence). The CDR3 length is 16 residues. V shed 1 base and J shed 2 bases, with 14 bases lying between them. CDR3 in amino acids: CASSLGAGRRQETQYF. For the CDR3, the DNA is TGTGCCAGCAGCTTAGGGGCAGGGAGACGGCAAGAGACCCAGTACTTC. Combining the CDR3 with reference TRBV7-9 and TRBJ2-5 gives the whole variable domain DTGVSQNPRHKITKRGQNVTFRCDPISEHNRLYWYRQTLGQGPEFLTYFQNEAQLEKSRLLSDRFSAERPKGSFSTLEIQRTEQGDSAMYLCASSLGAGRRQETQYFGPGTRLLVL.

The chain uses TRBV6-5 and TRBJ2-3, with D maybe TRBD2 (7 bases). V dropped 5 bases and J dropped 8 bases, with 14 bases sitting between them. CDR3 length: 13 amino acids. Germline V lookup: CDR1 MNHEY, CDR2 SVGAGI. The CDR3 nucleotides are TGTGCCAGCAGTGCTCGAAGGGGGGGTACGCAGTATTTT. Encoded protein: CASSARRGGTQYF.

The sample holds many counts of this clone. The rearrangement joins TRBV14 to TRBJ2-1; possibly TRBD2 for D (5 bases). V was shortened by 1 base and J by 4 bases, with 11 bases between the two germline ends. Germline assignment: CDR1 SGHDN and CDR2 FVKESK. The CDR3 is made up of 15 amino acids. As DNA, the CDR3 is TGTGCCAGCAGCCAAGCGCTACTAGGGTACAATGAGCAGTTCTTC. Its protein is CASSQALLGYNEQFF.

The chain carries TRBV7-2 and TRBJ2-7; D is unresolved. The CDR3 length is 14 residues. Germline V lookup: CDR1 SGHTA, CDR2 FQGNSA. Trimming shortened V by 5 bases and J by 5 bases, and 16 bases separated the two germline ends. The CDR3 DNA sequence: TGTGCCAGCAGCGGATCCCCCGGTCAACACGAGCAGTACTTC. Residues: CASSGSPGQHEQYF.

V gene TRBV9 combines with J gene TRBJ2-5; 7 nucleotides match TRBD1. The CDR3 runs to 15 residues. Germline CDR1 is SGDLS and CDR2 is YYNGEE. Germline trimming cut 4 bases from V and 3 bases from J; bases unmatched to any gene: 9. CDR3: CASSTSPTGKETQYF. The CDR3, as DNA: TGTGCCAGCAGCACTTCCCCGACAGGGAAAGAGACCCAGTACTTC.

The V gene is TRBV5-1, the J gene TRBJ1-4, with 7 nucleotides matching TRBD1. CDR3 size: 14 residues. J lost 6 bases, V lost 4 bases, and 6 bases had no gene match. The V gene's germline CDR1 is SGHRS and CDR2 YFSETQ. The CDR3 reads CASSNPGTDEKLFF. The DNA of the CDR3 is TGCGCCAGCAGCAACCCCGGGACAGATGAAAAACTGTTTTTT.

This chain links TRBV5-1 with TRBJ1-2; 7 bases match TRBD1. Germline V gene lookup returns CDR1 SGHRS and CDR2 YFSETQ. V lost 4 bases to trimming and J lost 6 bases; unmatched junction nucleotides: 9. The CDR3 loop spans 14 amino acids. CDR3 residues: CASSPGTAGDGYTF. Written as DNA, the CDR3 is TGCGCCAGCAGCCCCGGGACAGCCGGGGATGGCTACACCTTC.

This clone was seen only once. V is TRBV7-9 and J is TRBJ2-7; tentative D call: TRBD1 (7 bases). Trimming took 2 bases from V and 5 from J, leaving 13 bases between them. Germline values: CDR1 SEHNR, CDR2 FQNEAQ (reference sequence). The length of the CDR3 is 14 residues. For the CDR3, the DNA is TGTGCCAGCAGCTTAACGCAGGGGGAGGACGAGCAGTACTTC. This translates into CASSLTQGEDEQYF.

This clone was counted between two and nine times. The chain recombines TRBV29-1 with TRBJ2-7; D gene unclear. The CDR3 is 11 residues long. V lost 7 bases to trimming and J lost 6 bases, with 13 bases between them. The germline V gene encodes CDR1 SQVTM and CDR2 ANQGSEA. The CDR3 sequence is CSARLGAEQYF. The CDR3 DNA follows: TGCAGCGCCCGCCTAGGTGCCGAGCAGTACTTC.

The rearrangement joins TRBV4-1 to TRBJ1-1; no firm D call. Germline CDR1 is MGHRA and CDR2 is YSYEKL. V shed 0 bases and J shed 1 base, with 24 bases lying between them. The CDR3 is 20 residues long. CDR3: CASSQDRIGEASSPNTEAFF. The CDR3 region has the DNA TGCGCCAGCAGCCAAGATAGGATCGGGGAAGCATCGAGCCCGAACACTGAAGCTTTCTTT.

This clone was detected once. This chain uses TRBV13 with TRBJ1-5, with D hard to call. The CDR3 spans 14 residues. Deletions cut 3 bases from V and 1 base from J, with 7 bases between. Looked up from germline, CDR1 is PRHDT and CDR2 is FYEKMQ (reference sequence). CDR3 sequence (DNA): TGTGCCAGCAGCTTCAGTGGGAGCAATCAGCCCCAGCATTTT. It specifies CASSFSGSNQPQHF.

The chain carries TRBV2 and TRBJ2-7; no clear D. V shed 1 base and J shed 4 bases, with 5 bases lying between them. Germline values: CDR1 SNHLY, CDR2 FYNNEI. This CDR3 region has 12 residues. The CDR3 loop reads CASSEGAYEQYF. CDR3 bases: TGTGCCAGCAGTGAAGGGGCTTACGAGCAGTACTTC.

V usage is TRBV2 and J usage is TRBJ2-5, with TRBD2 matching 12 bases. Unmatched junction bases numbered 11, after V lost 6 bases and J lost 9 bases. Germline-derived CDR1 and CDR2 are SNHLY and FYNNEI. The CDR3 totals 15 residues. CDR3 in DNA: TGTGCCAGCAGAAAACTAGCGGGGGGCTACATGGCCCAGTACTTC. Amino acid sequence: CASRKLAGGYMAQYF.

The gene calls are TRBV15 and TRBJ2-7; D remains ambiguous. Germline CDR1 and CDR2: LNHNV and YYDKDF (reference sequence). Trimming took 0 bases from V and 1 from J, leaving 7 bases between them. This CDR3 has 14 residues. Here the CDR3 DNA reads TGTGCCACCAGCAGAGAGGGCCGATCCTACGAGCAGTACTTC. Protein: CATSREGRSYEQYF.

This clone has just a few counts. V gene TRBV29-1 combines with J gene TRBJ1-6, with a weak D call TRBD1 (5 bases). V lost 4 bases, J lost 3 bases, and 7 bases lay in between. The CDR3 has 13 residues. Germline values: CDR1 SQVTM, CDR2 ANQGSEA. CDR3 in amino acids: CSVGDLYNSPLHF. The CDR3 coding sequence is TGCAGCGTTGGGGACCTCTATAATTCACCCCTCCACTTT. Based on the CDR3 plus reference TRBV29-1 and TRBJ1-6, the full variable domain is SAVISQKPSRDICQRGTSLTIQCQVDSQVTMMFWYRQQPGQSLTLIATANQGSEATYESGFVIDKFPISRPNLTFSTLTVSNMSPEDSSIYLCSVGDLYNSPLHFGNGTRLTVT.

This clone showed up just a few times. The chain uses TRBV7-2 and TRBJ2-7, with a weak D call TRBD1 (6 bases). V dropped 3 bases and J dropped 5 bases, with 14 bases sitting between them. The CDR3 is made up of 14 amino acids. The germline gives CDR1 SGHTA, CDR2 FQGNSA. In DNA, the CDR3 is TGTGCCAGCAGCTTTATTCACAGGGTCGACGAGCAGTACTTC. It is translated as CASSFIHRVDEQYF.

CDR3 nucleotide sequence: TGCGCCAGCAGCCAAGACCCGGGACAGGGGGTTTCTAGCACAGATACGCAGTATTTT. It translates to CASSQDPGQGVSSTDTQYF. The chain links TRBV4-1 to TRBJ2-3; TRBD1 matches 11 bases. Germline CDR1 is MGHRA and CDR2 is YSYEKL. The J segment lost 0 bases and the V segment lost 0 bases, leaving 8 bases of the junction unmatched. This CDR3 contains 19 residues.

The chain employs TRBV25-1 and TRBJ2-7; 7 bases are a match to TRBD1. CDR1 is MGHDK, CDR2 SYGVNS, per germline. The ends lost 7 bases at V and 0 bases at J; junction bases unmatched: 6. The CDR3 is 14 amino acids. In nucleotides, the CDR3 is TGTGCCAGCATGGACCGGGACAGCTCCTACGAGCAGTACTTC. Translating it yields CASMDRDSSYEQYF.